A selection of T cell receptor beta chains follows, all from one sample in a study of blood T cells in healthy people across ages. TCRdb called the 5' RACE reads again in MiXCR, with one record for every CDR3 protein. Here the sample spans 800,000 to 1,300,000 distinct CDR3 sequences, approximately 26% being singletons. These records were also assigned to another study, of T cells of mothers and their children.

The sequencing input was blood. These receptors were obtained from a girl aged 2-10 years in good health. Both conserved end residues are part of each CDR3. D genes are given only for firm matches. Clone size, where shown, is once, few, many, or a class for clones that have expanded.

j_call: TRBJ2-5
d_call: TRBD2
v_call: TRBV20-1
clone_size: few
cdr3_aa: CSAPGTTQETQYF
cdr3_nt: TGCAGTGCTCCCGGGACTACCCAAGAGACCCAGTACTTC

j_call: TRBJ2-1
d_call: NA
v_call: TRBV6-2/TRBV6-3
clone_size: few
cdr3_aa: CASNLEGTSYNEQFF
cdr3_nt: TGTGCCAGCAACCTCGAGGGTACGTCCTACAATGAGCAGTTCTTC

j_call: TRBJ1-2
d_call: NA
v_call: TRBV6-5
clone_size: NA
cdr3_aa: CASRRSVEGGYTF
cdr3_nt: TGTGCCAGCAGGAGGAGTGTGGAGGGTGGCTACACCTTC

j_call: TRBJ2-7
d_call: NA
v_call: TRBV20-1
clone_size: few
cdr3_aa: CSAIGYVSSYEQYF
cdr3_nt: TGCAGTGCTATAGGTTATGTCAGCTCCTACGAGCAGTACTTC

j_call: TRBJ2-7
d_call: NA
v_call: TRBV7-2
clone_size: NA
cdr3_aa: CASSFVGGGRGGQYF
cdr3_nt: TGTGCCAGCAGCTTTGTTGGTGGGGGCAGAGGGGGGCAGTACTTC

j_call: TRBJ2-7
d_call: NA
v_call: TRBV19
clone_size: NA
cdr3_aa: CASQLAQEQYF
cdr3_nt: TGTGCCAGTCAGCTAGCGCAAGAGCAGTACTTC

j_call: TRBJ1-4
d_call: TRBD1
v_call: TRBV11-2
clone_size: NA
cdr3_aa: CASSRTGSLSEKLFF
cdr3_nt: TGTGCCAGCAGCCGGACAGGGAGTTTAAGTGAAAAACTGTTTTTT

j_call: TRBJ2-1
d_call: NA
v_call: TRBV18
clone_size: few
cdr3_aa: CASSQTMYNEQFF
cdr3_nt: TGTGCCAGCTCGCAGACAATGTACAATGAGCAGTTCTTC

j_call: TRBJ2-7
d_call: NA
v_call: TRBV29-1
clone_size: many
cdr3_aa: CSVEVQGAYEQYF
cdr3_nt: TGCAGCGTTGAAGTGCAGGGTGCCTACGAGCAGTACTTC

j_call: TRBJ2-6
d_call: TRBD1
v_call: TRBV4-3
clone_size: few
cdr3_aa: CASSQESGQGITGANVLTF
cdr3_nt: TGCGCCAGCAGCCAAGAGTCAGGACAGGGTATTACTGGGGCCAACGTCCTGACTTTC

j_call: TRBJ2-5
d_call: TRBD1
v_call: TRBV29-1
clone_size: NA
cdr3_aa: CSVTIRDRGETQYF
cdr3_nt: TGCAGCGTTACAATCCGGGACAGGGGTGAGACCCAGTACTTC

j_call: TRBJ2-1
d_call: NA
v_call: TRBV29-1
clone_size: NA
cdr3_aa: CSVEMFNEQFF
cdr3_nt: TGCAGCGTTGAAATGTTCAATGAGCAGTTCTTC

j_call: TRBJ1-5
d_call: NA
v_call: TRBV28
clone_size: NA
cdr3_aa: CASSFPQGTFQPQHF
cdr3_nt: TGTGCCAGCAGTTTCCCTCAAGGGACATTCCAGCCCCAGCATTTT

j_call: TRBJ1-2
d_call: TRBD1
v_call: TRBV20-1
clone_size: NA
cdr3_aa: CSARAPGTAFYGYTF
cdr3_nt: TGCAGTGCTAGAGCCCCCGGGACAGCATTCTATGGCTACACCTTC

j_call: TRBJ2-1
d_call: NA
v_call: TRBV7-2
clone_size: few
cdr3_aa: CASSLSSDLGNEQFF
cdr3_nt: TGTGCCAGCAGCCTATCTAGCGATTTGGGCAATGAGCAGTTCTTC

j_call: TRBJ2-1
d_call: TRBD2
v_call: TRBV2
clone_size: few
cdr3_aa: CASLGLAAPNEQFF
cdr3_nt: TGTGCCAGCCTGGGGCTAGCGGCGCCCAATGAGCAGTTCTTC

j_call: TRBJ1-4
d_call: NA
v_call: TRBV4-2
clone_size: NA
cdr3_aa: CASTGDEKLFF
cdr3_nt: TGTGCCAGCACCGGGGATGAAAAACTGTTTTTT

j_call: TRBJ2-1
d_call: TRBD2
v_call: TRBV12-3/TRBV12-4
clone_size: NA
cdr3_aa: CASSSWTSANEQFF
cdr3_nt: TGTGCCAGCAGTTCATGGACTAGTGCCAATGAGCAGTTCTTC

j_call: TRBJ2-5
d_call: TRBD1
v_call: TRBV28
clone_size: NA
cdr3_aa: CASSGTGRFRETQYF
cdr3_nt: TGTGCCAGCAGTGGGACAGGGCGTTTTCGAGAGACCCAGTACTTC

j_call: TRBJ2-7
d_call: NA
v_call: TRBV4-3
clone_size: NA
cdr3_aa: CASSQVVAPGPYEQYF
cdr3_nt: TGCGCCAGCAGCCAAGTTGTAGCTCCCGGCCCCTACGAGCAGTACTTC

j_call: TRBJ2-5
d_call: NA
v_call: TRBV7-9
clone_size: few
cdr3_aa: CASSPEGGVTETQYF
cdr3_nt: TGTGCCAGCAGCCCTGAGGGGGGAGTAACAGAGACCCAGTACTTC

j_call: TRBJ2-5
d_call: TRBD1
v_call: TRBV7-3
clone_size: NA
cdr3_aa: CASSPTGQTGETQYF
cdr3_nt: TGTGCCAGCAGCCCGACGGGACAGACAGGGGAGACCCAGTACTTC

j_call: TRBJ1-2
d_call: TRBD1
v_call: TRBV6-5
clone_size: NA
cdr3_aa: CASSSNLQGGFYGYTF
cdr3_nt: TGTGCCAGCAGTTCAAACTTACAGGGGGGATTCTATGGCTACACCTTC